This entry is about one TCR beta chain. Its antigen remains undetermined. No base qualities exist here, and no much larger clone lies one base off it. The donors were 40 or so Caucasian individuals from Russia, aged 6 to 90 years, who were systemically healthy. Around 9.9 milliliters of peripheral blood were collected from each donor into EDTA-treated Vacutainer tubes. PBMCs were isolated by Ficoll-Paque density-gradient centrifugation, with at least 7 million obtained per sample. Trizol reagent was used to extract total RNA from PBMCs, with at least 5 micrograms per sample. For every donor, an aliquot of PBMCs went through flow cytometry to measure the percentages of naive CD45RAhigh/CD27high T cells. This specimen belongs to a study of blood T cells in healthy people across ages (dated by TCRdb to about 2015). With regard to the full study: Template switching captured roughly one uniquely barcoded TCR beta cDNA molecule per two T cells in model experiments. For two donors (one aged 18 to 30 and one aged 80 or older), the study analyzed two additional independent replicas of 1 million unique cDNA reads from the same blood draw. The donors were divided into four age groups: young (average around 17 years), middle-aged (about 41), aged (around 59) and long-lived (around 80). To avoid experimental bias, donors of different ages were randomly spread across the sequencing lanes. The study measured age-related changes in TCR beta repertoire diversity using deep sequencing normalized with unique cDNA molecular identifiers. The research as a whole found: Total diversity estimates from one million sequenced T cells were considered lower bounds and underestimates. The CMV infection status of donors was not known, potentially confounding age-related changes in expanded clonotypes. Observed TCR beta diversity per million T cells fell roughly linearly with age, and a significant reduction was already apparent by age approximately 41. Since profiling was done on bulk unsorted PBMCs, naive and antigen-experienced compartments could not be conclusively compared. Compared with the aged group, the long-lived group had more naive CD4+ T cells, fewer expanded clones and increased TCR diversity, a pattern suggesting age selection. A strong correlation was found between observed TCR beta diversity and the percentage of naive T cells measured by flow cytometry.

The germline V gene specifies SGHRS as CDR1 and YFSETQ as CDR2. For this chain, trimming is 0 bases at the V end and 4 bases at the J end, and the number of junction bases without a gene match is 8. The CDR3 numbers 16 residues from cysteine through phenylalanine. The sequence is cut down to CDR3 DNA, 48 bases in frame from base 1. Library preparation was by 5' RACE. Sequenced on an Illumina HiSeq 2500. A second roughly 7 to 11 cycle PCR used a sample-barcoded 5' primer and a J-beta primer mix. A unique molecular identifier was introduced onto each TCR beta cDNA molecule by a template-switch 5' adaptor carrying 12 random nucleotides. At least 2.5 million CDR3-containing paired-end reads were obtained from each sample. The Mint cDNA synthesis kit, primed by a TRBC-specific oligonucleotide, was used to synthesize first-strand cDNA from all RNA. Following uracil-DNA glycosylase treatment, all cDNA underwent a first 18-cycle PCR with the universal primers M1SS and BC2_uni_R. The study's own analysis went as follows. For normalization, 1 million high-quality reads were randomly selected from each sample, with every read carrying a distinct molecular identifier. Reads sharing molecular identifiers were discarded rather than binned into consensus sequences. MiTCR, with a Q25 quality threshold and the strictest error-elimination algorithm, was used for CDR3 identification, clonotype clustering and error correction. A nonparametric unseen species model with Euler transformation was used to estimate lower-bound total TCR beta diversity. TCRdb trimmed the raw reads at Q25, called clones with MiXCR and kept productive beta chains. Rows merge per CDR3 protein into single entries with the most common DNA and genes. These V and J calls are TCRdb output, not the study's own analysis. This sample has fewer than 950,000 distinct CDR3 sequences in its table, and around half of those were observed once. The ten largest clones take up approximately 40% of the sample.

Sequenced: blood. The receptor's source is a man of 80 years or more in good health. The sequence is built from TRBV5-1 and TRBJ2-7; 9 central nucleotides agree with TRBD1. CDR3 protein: CASSLDLLGTGYEQYF. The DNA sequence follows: TGCGCCAGCAGCTTGGACTTATTAGGGACAGGGTACGAGCAGTACTTC.